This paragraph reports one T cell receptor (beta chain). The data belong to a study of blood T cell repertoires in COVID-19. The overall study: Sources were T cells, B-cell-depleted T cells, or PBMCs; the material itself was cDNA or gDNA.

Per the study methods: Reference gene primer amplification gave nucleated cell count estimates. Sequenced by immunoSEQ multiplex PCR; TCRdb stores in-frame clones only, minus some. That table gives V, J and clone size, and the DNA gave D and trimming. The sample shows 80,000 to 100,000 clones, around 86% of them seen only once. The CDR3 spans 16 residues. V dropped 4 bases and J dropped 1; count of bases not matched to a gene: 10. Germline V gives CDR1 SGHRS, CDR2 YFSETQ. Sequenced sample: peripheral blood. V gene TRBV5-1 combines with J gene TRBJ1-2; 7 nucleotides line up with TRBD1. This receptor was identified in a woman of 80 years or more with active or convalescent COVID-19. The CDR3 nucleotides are TGCGCCAGCAGCCAGGGGACAGACTCCCTTAACTATGGCTACACCTTC. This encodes CASSQGTDSLNYGYTF.